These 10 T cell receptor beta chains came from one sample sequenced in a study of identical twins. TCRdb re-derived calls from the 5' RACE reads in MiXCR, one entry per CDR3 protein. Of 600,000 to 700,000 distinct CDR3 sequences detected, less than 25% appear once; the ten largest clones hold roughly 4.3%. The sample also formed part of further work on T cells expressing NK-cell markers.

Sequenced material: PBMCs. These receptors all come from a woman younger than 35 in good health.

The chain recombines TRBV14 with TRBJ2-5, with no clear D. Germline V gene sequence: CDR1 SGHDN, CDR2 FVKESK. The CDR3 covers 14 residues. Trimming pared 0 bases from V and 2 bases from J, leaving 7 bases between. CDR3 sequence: CASSQDPQQETQYF. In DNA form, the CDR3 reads TGTGCCAGCAGCCAAGATCCCCAGCAAGAGACCCAGTACTTC.

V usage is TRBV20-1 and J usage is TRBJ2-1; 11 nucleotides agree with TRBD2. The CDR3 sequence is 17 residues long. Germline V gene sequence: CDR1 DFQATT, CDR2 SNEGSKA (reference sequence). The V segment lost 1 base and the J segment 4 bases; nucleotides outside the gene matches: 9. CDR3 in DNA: TGCAGTGCTAGAGTGGGTAGCGGGGGGGCCCGGTACAATGAGCAGTTCTTC. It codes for CSARVGSGGARYNEQFF.

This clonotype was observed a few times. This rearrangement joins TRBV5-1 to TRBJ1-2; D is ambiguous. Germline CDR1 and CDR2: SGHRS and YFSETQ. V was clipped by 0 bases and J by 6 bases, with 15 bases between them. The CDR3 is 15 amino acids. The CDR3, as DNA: TGCGCCAGCAGCTTGGAGGTAGCAGGCTCCCATGGCTACACCTTC. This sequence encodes CASSLEVAGSHGYTF. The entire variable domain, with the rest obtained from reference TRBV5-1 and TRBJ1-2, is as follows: KAGVTQTPRYLIKTRGQQVTLSCSPISGHRSVSWYQQTPGQGLQFLFEYFSETQRNKGNFPGRFSGRQFSNSRSEMNVSTLELGDSALYLCASSLEVAGSHGYTFGSGTRLTVV.

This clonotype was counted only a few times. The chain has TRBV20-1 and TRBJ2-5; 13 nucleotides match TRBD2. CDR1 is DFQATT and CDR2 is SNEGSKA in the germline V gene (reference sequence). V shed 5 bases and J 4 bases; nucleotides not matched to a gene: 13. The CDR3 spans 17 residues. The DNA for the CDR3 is TGCAGTGCTCTCGGACTAGCGGGAGAAGTACCGGGAGAGACCCAGTACTTC. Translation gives CSALGLAGEVPGETQYF.

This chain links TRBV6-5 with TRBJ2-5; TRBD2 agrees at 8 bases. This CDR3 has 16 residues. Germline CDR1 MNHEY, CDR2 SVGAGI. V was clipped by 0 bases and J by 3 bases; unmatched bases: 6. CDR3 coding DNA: TGTGCCAGCAGTTACTCTTTCACTAGCGGAAAAGAGACCCAGTACTTC. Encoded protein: CASSYSFTSGKETQYF.

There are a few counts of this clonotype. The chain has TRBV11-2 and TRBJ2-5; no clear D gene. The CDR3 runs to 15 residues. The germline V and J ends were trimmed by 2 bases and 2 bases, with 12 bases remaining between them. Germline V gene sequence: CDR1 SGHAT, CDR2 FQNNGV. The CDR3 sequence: CASSLIIRAQETQYF. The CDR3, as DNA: TGTGCCAGCAGCTTAATTATCCGGGCACAAGAGACCCAGTACTTC.

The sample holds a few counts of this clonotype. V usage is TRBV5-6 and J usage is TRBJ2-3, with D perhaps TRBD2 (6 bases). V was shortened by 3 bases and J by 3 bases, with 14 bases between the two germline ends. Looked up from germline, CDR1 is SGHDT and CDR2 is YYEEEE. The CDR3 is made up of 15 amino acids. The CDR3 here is CASSWWAGKTDTQYF. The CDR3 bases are TGTGCCAGCAGCTGGTGGGCGGGGAAAACAGATACGCAGTATTTT.

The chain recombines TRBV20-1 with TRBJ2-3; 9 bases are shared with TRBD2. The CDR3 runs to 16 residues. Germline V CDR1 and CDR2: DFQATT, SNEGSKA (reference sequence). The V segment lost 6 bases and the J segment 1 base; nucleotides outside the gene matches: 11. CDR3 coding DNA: TGCAGTGCCCGCCGAGGCGGGAGGGCTCGCACAGATACGCAGTATTTT. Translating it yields CSARRGGRARTDTQYF.

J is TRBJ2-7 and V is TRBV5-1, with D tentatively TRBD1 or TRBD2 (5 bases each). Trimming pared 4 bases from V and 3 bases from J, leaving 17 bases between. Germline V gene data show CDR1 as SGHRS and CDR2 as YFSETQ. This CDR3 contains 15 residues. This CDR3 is CASSRDGTPNYEQYF. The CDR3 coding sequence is TGCGCCAGCAGCCGGGACGGGACCCCCAACTACGAGCAGTACTTC.

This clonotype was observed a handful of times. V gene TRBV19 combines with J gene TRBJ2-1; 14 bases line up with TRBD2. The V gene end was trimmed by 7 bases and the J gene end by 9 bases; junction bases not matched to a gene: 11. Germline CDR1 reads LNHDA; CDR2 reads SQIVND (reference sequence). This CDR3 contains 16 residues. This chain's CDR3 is CASITTGTSGSTEQFF. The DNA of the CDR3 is TGTGCCAGTATTACAACCGGGACTAGCGGGAGTACTGAGCAGTTCTTC.